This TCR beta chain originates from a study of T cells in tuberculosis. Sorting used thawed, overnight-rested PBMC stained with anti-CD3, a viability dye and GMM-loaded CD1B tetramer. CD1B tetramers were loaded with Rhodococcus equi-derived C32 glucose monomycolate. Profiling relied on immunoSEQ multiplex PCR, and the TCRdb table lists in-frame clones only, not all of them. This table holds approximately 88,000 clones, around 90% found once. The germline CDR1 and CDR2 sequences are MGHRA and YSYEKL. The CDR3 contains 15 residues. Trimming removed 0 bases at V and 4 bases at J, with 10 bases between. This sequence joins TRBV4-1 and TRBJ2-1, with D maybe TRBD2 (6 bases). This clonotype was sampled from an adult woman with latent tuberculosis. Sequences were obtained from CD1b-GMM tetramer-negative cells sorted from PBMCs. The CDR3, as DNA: TGCGCCAGCAGCCAAGAGGAGGGGCTTTACAATGAGCAGTTCTTC. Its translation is CASSQEEGLYNEQFF.